The entry below gives a single TCR beta chain sequence along with its context. Its antigen remains unidentified. The sample holds no much larger clone one base away, and base qualities are not on file. The data are from a study of cytomegalovirus exposure and HLA in healthy donors (TCRdb year 2017). Looking at the study overall: According to a later analysis, one platform produced both the 100 to 150 validation repertoires and the 730 or so repertoires of the first cohort. The study aimed to test whether signatures of past pathogen exposure could be identified by cataloging public T cell receptors. Besides the first cohort of about 730 subjects, a separate validation cohort made up of roughly 130 different subjects was used. To predict cytomegalovirus infection status, the study combined high-throughput TCR immunosequencing, statistical association of individual TCRs with disease status, and machine learning.

Measured from the cysteine to the phenylalanine, the CDR3 is 12 residues long. The kept DNA is CDR3 alone, 36 bases in frame from the first base. Sequences MNHNY (CDR1) and SVGAGI (CDR2) are obtained from the germline V gene (reference sequence). V is shortened by 5 bases, J by 10 bases, and the region joining them spans 14 bases. Results and caveats for the whole study, not just this receptor: The classifier was reported to diagnose cytomegalovirus status with high specificity and sensitivity in both the original cohort and the validation cohort. In a later analysis, TCRs clustered in the first cohort were found to also tend to co-occur in the approximately 110 validation repertoires, with around 94% of cluster scores above 0. In vitro tests confirmed that a few of the cytomegalovirus-associated TCR beta chains recognize cytomegalovirus antigens. The validation cohort had no HLA typing available for a later analysis, so co-occurrence within that cohort was assessed over all 120 or so repertoires. While some public TCRs were present in many individuals, most TCR sequences turned up only very rarely across donors. In the study, some 160 TCR beta chains were listed as associated with cytomegalovirus. The authors suggested that the approach could potentially be extended to other disease states and immunological phenotypes.

The donors were included in the validation cohort of 100 to 150 subjects, a group kept apart from the roughly 700-subject first cohort. The library was made by the immunoSEQ multiplex PCR assay. Turning to the authors' computational methods: A statistical classification framework was built to diagnose cytomegalovirus status from the catalog of TCR beta chain sequences. Not all clones reach the TCRdb copy of this immuneACCESS table, which keeps in-frame sequences only. Checked studies attribute under half of the gap to unresolved V genes and leave the rest unexplained. The DNA was the basis for D and trimming; V, J and clone size are from that table. Counted in this sample were 200,000 to 300,000 clones; just under 90% of them appeared once. The ten largest clones take up 2.6% of the sample.

The TCR was taken from a man younger than 35 in good health and CMV-seronegative. Sequencing was done on a sample of PBMCs. The chain joins TRBV6-6 to TRBJ1-1; the D gene identity is not certain. The CDR3 has the sequence CASSDPQGRAFF. Read as DNA, the sequence is TGTGCCAGCAGTGACCCACAAGGGAGAGCTTTCTTT.